Shown below are 30 T cell receptor beta chains from a single sample sequenced in a study of T cell repertoires in cytomegalovirus infection. MiXCR, run by TCRdb on the reads, gives a single entry per CDR3 protein. The sample consists of about 180,000 distinct CDR3 sequences, approximately 15% of them appearing once. Sequencing was done on a sample of PBMCs. Receptors originate from a human donor in good health (CMV status not recorded). Some clones in this sample may be carry-over from other donors' samples.

This clonotype was recorded many times. The chain links TRBV7-9 to TRBJ2-7; 8 bases agree with TRBD2. Germline assignment: CDR1 SEHNR and CDR2 FQNEAQ (reference sequence). CDR3 size: 14 residues. With 5 bases clipped from V and 3 bases from J, the junction kept 6 bases outside the gene matches. CDR3 amino acids: CASSQAGAFYEQYF. As DNA, the CDR3 is TGTGCCAGCAGCCAAGCGGGAGCGTTCTACGAGCAGTACTTC.

The chain joins TRBV14 to TRBJ2-2; TRBD2 is a possible D gene (5 bases). Trimming took 3 bases from V and 7 from J, leaving 12 bases between them. This CDR3 has 14 amino acids. Germline CDR1 and CDR2: SGHDN and FVKESK. CDR3 loop: CASSQLALVGELFF. In DNA form, the CDR3 reads TGTGCCAGCAGCCAGCTAGCTTTGGTCGGGGAGCTGTTTTTT. The full variable domain, its missing parts supplied by reference TRBV14 and TRBJ2-2, is EAGVTQFPSHSVIEKGQTVTLRCDPISGHDNLYWYRRVMGKEIKFLLHFVKESKQDESGMPNNRFLAERTGGTYSTLKVQPAELEDSGVYFCASSQLALVGELFFGEGSRLTVL.

This clonotype has a count of ten or more. The rearrangement joins TRBV7-8 to TRBJ2-2; D assignment may be TRBD1 or TRBD2 (6 bases each). The CDR3 covers 16 residues. V dropped 4 bases and J dropped 1 base, with 13 bases sitting between them. In germline, CDR1 is SGHVS, CDR2 FQNEAQ. CDR3 residues: CASSYHRGVNTGELFF. Here the CDR3 DNA reads TGTGCCAGCAGCTACCATAGGGGGGTGAACACCGGGGAGCTGTTTTTT. Combining the CDR3 with reference TRBV7-8 and TRBJ2-2 gives the whole variable domain GAGVSQSPRYKVAKRGQDVALRCDPISGHVSLFWYQQALGQGPEFLTYFQNEAQLDKSGLPSDRFFAERPEGSVSTLKIQRTQQEDSAVYLCASSYHRGVNTGELFFGEGSRLTVL.

This clonotype came up a few times. The rearrangement uses TRBV6-1 and TRBJ1-6; 10 nucleotides agree with TRBD1. Germline-derived CDR1 and CDR2 are MNHNS and SASEGT. The CDR3 spans 16 residues. V lost 5 bases, J lost 9 bases, and 10 bases stayed unmatched. DNA of the CDR3: TGTGCCAGCAGTCCGCCGGGACAGGGGAAGGGTTCACCCCTCCACTTT. Translating it yields CASSPPGQGKGSPLHF.

This clonotype was observed many times. The chain recombines TRBV12-5 with TRBJ2-1; no firm D call. CDR3 size: 13 residues. The germline V gene has CDR1 LGHNT and CDR2 FRNRAP. Trimming cost V 8 bases and J 4 bases, with 12 bases left between them. CDR3 DNA: TGTGCTAGTTCGTACGGGCAGTACAATGAGCAGTTCTTC. This sequence encodes CASSYGQYNEQFF.

The rearrangement joins TRBV18 to TRBJ2-2; TRBD2 matches at 8 bases. The length of the CDR3 is 16 residues. J gave up 5 bases and V 3 bases, and 8 bases lay outside the gene matches. The V gene's germline CDR1 is KGHSH and CDR2 LQKENI. CDR3 nucleotide sequence: TGTGCCAGCTCACCGATCGGGAGGGCCTCGACCGGGGAGCTGTTTTTT. Protein sequence: CASSPIGRASTGELFF.

This chain connects TRBV6-1 to TRBJ2-7; possibly TRBD2 for D (6 bases). Germline-derived CDR1 and CDR2 are MNHNS and SASEGT. V was shortened by 3 bases and J by 3 bases, with 6 bases between the two germline ends. The CDR3 is made up of 12 amino acids. CDR3 nucleotide sequence: TGTGCCAGCAGTGAGCGGGGCTACGAGCAGTACTTC. Its protein is CASSERGYEQYF.

This clonotype was seen more than once but under ten times. The rearrangement uses TRBV11-2 and TRBJ1-1; D remains unclear. Germline V CDR1 and CDR2: SGHAT, FQNNGV. CDR3 length: 15 residues. V was clipped by 4 bases and J by 1 base, with 13 bases between them. CDR3 region: CASSSPQIPNTEAFF. CDR3 coding DNA: TGTGCCAGCAGCTCCCCACAGATCCCGAACACTGAAGCTTTCTTT. Together with reference TRBV11-2 and TRBJ1-1, the CDR3 gives the full variable domain: EAGVAQSPRYKIIEKRQSVAFWCNPISGHATLYWYQQILGQGPKLLIQFQNNGVVDDSQLPKDRFSAERLKGVDSTLKIQPAKLEDSAVYLCASSSPQIPNTEAFFGQGTRLTVV.

The V gene is TRBV14, the J gene TRBJ1-1; D not certain. With 3 bases removed from V and 5 bases from J, the gap between germline ends came to 10 bases. Per germline, CDR1 SGHDN and CDR2 FVKESK. The CDR3 sequence is 13 residues long. CDR3 residues: CASSQYWWTEAFF. The DNA for the CDR3 is TGTGCCAGCAGCCAGTATTGGTGGACTGAAGCTTTCTTT.

The rearrangement uses TRBV18 and TRBJ2-5; 11 positions match TRBD2. The CDR3 has 15 amino acids. CDR1 and CDR2 (germline): KGHSH, LQKENI. V dropped 2 bases and J dropped 2; count of bases not matched to a gene: 1. CDR3: CASSPRLAGQETQYF. CDR3 DNA: TGTGCCAGCTCACCAAGACTAGCGGGACAAGAGACCCAGTACTTC.

This clonotype was counted between two and nine times. The chain joins TRBV20-1 to TRBJ2-1, with TRBD2 identical over 8 bases. The germline V gene has CDR1 DFQATT and CDR2 SNEGSKA (reference sequence). Unmatched junction bases numbered 5, after V lost 4 bases and J lost 6 bases. The CDR3 runs 13 residues. The CDR3 reads CSANRAGANEQFF. Written as DNA, the CDR3 is TGCAGTGCTAACCGAGCGGGAGCCAATGAGCAGTTCTTC.

V usage is TRBV9 and J usage is TRBJ2-2, with D possibly TRBD2 on 5 matching bases. V lost 0 bases and J lost 3, with 9 bases in between. Germline CDR1 SGDLS, CDR2 YYNGEE. The CDR3 totals 15 residues. Here the CDR3 DNA reads TGTGCCAGCAGCGTAGTGATTAGCGACACCGGGGAGCTGTTTTTT. Translated, it gives CASSVVISDTGELFF. Variable domain in full (rest from reference TRBV9 and TRBJ2-2): DSGVTQTPKHLITATGQRVTLRCSPRSGDLSVYWYQQSLDQGLQFLIQYYNGEERAKGNILERFSAQQFPDLHSELNLSSLELGDSALYFCASSVVISDTGELFFGEGSRLTVL.

This clonotype was seen many times. The rearrangement joins TRBV2 to TRBJ1-1; no clear D. The V gene's germline CDR1 is SNHLY and CDR2 FYNNEI. Trimming stripped 5 bases from V and 6 bases from J, with 22 bases between. The CDR3 runs to 16 residues. DNA of the CDR3: TGTGCCAGCAGTCAATATTTGGGTCCCATGTACGCTGAAGCTTTCTTT. Translated: CASSQYLGPMYAEAFF.

This clonotype occurred many times. The chain uses TRBV19 and TRBJ2-3, with 14 bases lining up with TRBD2. The germline V gene encodes CDR1 LNHDA and CDR2 SQIVND (reference sequence). The CDR3 consists of 15 residues. V trimming: 7 bases; J trimming: 8 bases; junction bases outside the gene matches: 8. CDR3 bases: TGTGCCAGTACCGCGACTAGCGGGAGGGCCGGTACGCAGTATTTT. It translates to CASTATSGRAGTQYF.

The CDR3 nucleotides read TGCGCCAGCAGCGTGTGGGGGGGGGGGGGCTACAATGAGCAGTTCTTC. Translating gives CASSVWGGGGYNEQFF. The V and J genes are TRBV5-1 and TRBJ2-1, with 7 bases lining up with TRBD2. Trimming took 4 bases from V and 3 from J; bases not matched to a gene: 10. Looked up from germline, CDR1 is SGHRS and CDR2 is YFSETQ. This CDR3 has 16 residues.

This clonotype was counted ten times or more. The chain couples TRBV7-8 to TRBJ1-5; D remains ambiguous. This CDR3 contains 13 residues. CDR1 and CDR2 from the germline V gene are SGHVS and FQNEAQ. V lost 5 bases, J lost 7 bases, and 12 bases lay in between. CDR3 residues: CASSRAGPQPQHF. The DNA for the CDR3 is TGTGCCAGCAGCAGGGCAGGACCCCAGCCCCAGCATTTT.

This clonotype was observed a handful of times. Compared with germline, one end of the junction differs, possibly owing to a read error. V is TRBV7-9 and J is TRBJ1-2; possibly TRBD1 for D (6 bases). Germline CDR1 and CDR2: SEHNR and FQNEAQ (reference sequence). The CDR3 is 13 residues long. As DNA, the CDR3 is TGTGCCAGCAGCTTAGTCTCGGACAGACCTACCTTCTTC. It encodes CASSLVSDRPTFF. Full variable domain (rest looked up from reference TRBV7-9 and TRBJ1-2): DTGVSQNPRHKITKRGQNVTFRCDPISEHNRLYWYRQTLGQGPEFLTYFQNEAQLEKSRLLSDRFSAERPKGSFSTLEIQRTEQGDSAMYLCASSLVSDRPTFFGSGTRLTVV.

This clonotype was seen many times. The chain is built from TRBV7-2 and TRBJ2-2; D not certain. The CDR3 length is 14 residues. The V gene lost 2 bases and the J gene lost 9 bases, with 13 bases spanning the gap. Germline V gives CDR1 SGHTA, CDR2 FQGNSA. The DNA of the CDR3 is TGTGCCAGCAGCTTATCCCAAGTAGGCAGGGAGCTGTTTTTT. It encodes CASSLSQVGRELFF.

This clonotype was counted at least ten times. The gene calls are TRBV12-3 or TRBV12-4 and TRBJ2-1; a weak D match, TRBD1 (6 bases). This CDR3 spans 13 amino acids. With 6 bases removed from V and 4 bases from J, the gap between germline ends came to 10 bases. The CDR3 DNA reads as TGTGCCAGCAGGGTCGACAGGTACAATGAGCAGTTCTTC. As protein: CASRVDRYNEQFF.

In its sample, this clonotype was seen a few times. This sequence joins TRBV4-3 and TRBJ2-7, with D possibly matching TRBD1 (6 bases). Germline CDR1 LGHNA, CDR2 YSLEER. The CDR3 sequence is 15 residues long. Trimming pared 0 bases from V and 7 bases from J, leaving 16 bases between. The CDR3 nucleotides are TGCGCCAGCAGCCAAGATAGGGGGTCAGGGGAAGAGCAGTACTTC. Protein sequence: CASSQDRGSGEEQYF.

This clonotype was seen many times. This chain links TRBV7-6 with TRBJ2-3; D is possibly TRBD2 (6 bases). The V end lost 10 bases, the J end lost 2 bases, and 22 bases lay between the germline ends. The CDR3 covers 16 residues. Germline CDR1 and CDR2: SGHVS and FNYEAQ. DNA for the CDR3: TGTGCCACCAGTCGGGTACCGGGACTTTACACAGATACGCAGTATTTT. As protein: CATSRVPGLYTDTQYF.

This chain uses TRBV13 with TRBJ2-1; D is perhaps TRBD2 (6 bases). Trimming removed 3 bases from V and 7 bases from J, with 16 bases in between. This CDR3 has 15 amino acids. Looked up from germline, CDR1 is PRHDT and CDR2 is FYEKMQ (reference sequence). Written as DNA, the CDR3 is TGTGCCAGCAGCTTGAGGGAGCGGGCTGCTAATGAGCAGTTCTTC. The encoded protein is CASSLRERAANEQFF.

This clonotype has ten or more counts. This rearrangement joins TRBV20-1 to TRBJ2-3; D is perhaps TRBD1 (5 bases). This CDR3 spans 18 amino acids. V lost 1 base and J 3 bases, leaving 23 bases between the germline ends. In germline, CDR1 is DFQATT, CDR2 SNEGSKA (reference sequence). The chain's CDR3 is CSARAVAGSGRGTDTQYF. The CDR3 region has the DNA TGCAGTGCTAGAGCCGTCGCCGGATCAGGAAGGGGAACAGATACGCAGTATTTT.

This clonotype was detected ten times or more. The DNA for the CDR3 is TGTGCCAGCAGCTTGATGCATAGCGGGATATCTGAGCAGTTCTTC. It codes for CASSLMHSGISEQFF. This rearrangement joins TRBV7-3 to TRBJ2-1, with TRBD2 matching over 8 bases. This CDR3 spans 15 amino acids. CDR1 is SGHTA and CDR2 is FQGTGA in the germline V gene. With V trimmed by 3 bases and J by 9 bases, 10 bases remained unmatched.

This clonotype was counted many times. The chain uses TRBV7-9 and TRBJ1-1, with a tentative D call TRBD1 (6 bases). The CDR3 loop spans 17 amino acids. In germline, CDR1 is SEHNR, CDR2 FQNEAQ (reference sequence). Trimming shortened V by 0 bases and J by 0 bases, and 14 bases separated the two germline ends. The CDR3 bases are TGTGCCAGCAGCTTAGCGCATAGGGGGGCGGTGAACACTGAAGCTTTCTTT. Translated, it gives CASSLAHRGAVNTEAFF.

This clonotype was seen ten or more times. The V and J genes are TRBV11-2 and TRBJ2-1; TRBD1 matches 7 bases. The CDR3 loop spans 14 amino acids. The ends lost 5 bases at V and 7 bases at J; junction bases unmatched: 8. Germline CDR1 reads SGHAT; CDR2 reads FQNNGV. The CDR3 loop reads CASSIDRASNEQFF. CDR3 nucleotide sequence: TGTGCCAGCAGCATCGACAGGGCTAGTAATGAGCAGTTCTTC.

The CDR3: CASSLGFPSGGTDTQYF. For the CDR3, the DNA is TGCGCCAGCAGCTTGGGATTTCCTAGCGGGGGAACAGATACGCAGTATTTT. This rearrangement joins TRBV5-1 to TRBJ2-3; 10 nucleotides line up with TRBD2. Germline assignment: CDR1 SGHRS and CDR2 YFSETQ. Trimming at V came to 0 bases and at J to 3 bases, leaving 7 bases not matched to a gene. CDR3 size: 17 residues.

This rearrangement joins TRBV6-2 or TRBV6-3 to TRBJ1-5; 7 bases align to TRBD1. Germline trimming cut 6 bases from V and 7 bases from J; bases unmatched to any gene: 9. The CDR3 consists of 14 residues. Germline lookup yields CDR1 MNHEY and CDR2 SVGEGT. The CDR3 here is CASSRQGREQPQHF. CDR3 DNA sequence: TGTGCCAGCAGCAGACAGGGAAGGGAACAGCCCCAGCATTTT.

This clonotype was counted many times. The V gene is TRBV7-3, the J gene TRBJ2-1, with D perhaps TRBD2 (6 bases). The V gene lost 5 bases and the J gene lost 7 bases, with 9 bases spanning the gap. This CDR3 contains 12 residues. CDR1 and CDR2 from the germline V gene are SGHTA and FQGTGA. The CDR3 DNA reads TGTGCCAGCAGCCTGACTAGGAATGAGCAGTTCTTC. It specifies CASSLTRNEQFF. Combining the CDR3 with reference TRBV7-3 and TRBJ2-1 gives the whole variable domain GAGVSQTPSNKVTEKGKYVELRCDPISGHTALYWYRQSLGQGPEFLIYFQGTGAADDSGLPNDRFFAVRPEGSVSTLKIQRTERGDSAVYLCASSLTRNEQFFGPGTRLTVL.

This clonotype was seen ten or more times. This rearrangement joins TRBV27 to TRBJ1-4, with D perhaps TRBD1 (5 bases). This CDR3 is built from 13 residues. From germline, CDR1 is MNHEY and CDR2 SMNVEV (reference sequence). Trimming shortened V by 7 bases and J by 8 bases, and 14 bases separated the two germline ends. The CDR3: CASTSGRGEKLFF. In DNA form, the CDR3 reads TGTGCCAGCACCTCGGGGCGGGGGGAAAAACTGTTTTTT.